These 10 T cell receptor beta chains originate from one sample sequenced in a study of T-cell reconstitution after alpha-beta-depleted transplantation in children. Unique molecular identifiers were built into the TCRbeta library. Using its own MiXCR run on the PCR reads, TCRdb lists one record per CDR3 protein. The sample yields approximately 400,000 distinct CDR3 sequences, 16% seen once. Material: PBMCs, mostly from graft donor cells, obtained 360 days after TCRalphabeta/CD19-depleted stem cell transplant. These receptors all come from a boy under two years old who had a stem cell transplant for Wiskott-Aldrich syndrome, so the T cells may come from the graft donor.

The rearrangement uses TRBV5-1 and TRBJ2-2, with TRBD2 matching over 14 bases. This CDR3 comprises 16 residues. In germline, CDR1 is SGHRS, CDR2 YFSETQ. Trimming at V came to 0 bases and at J to 6 bases, leaving 1 base not matched to a gene. As DNA, the CDR3 is TGCGCCAGCAGCTTGGAGACTAGCGGGGGGGCCGGGGAGCTGTTTTTT. Amino acid sequence: CASSLETSGGAGELFF. The full variable domain, rest sourced from reference TRBV5-1 and TRBJ2-2, is KAGVTQTPRYLIKTRGQQVTLSCSPISGHRSVSWYQQTPGQGLQFLFEYFSETQRNKGNFPGRFSGRQFSNSRSEMNVSTLELGDSALYLCASSLETSGGAGELFFGEGSRLTVL.

The chain combines TRBV5-1 with TRBJ2-1; D tentatively fits TRBD1 or TRBD2 (5 bases each). Trimming removed 4 bases at V and 7 bases at J, with 36 bases between. From germline, CDR1 is SGHRS and CDR2 YFSETQ. This CDR3 comprises 21 residues. The chain's CDR3 is CASSPLPRVSSLVSPKNEQFF. In nucleotides, the CDR3 is TGCGCCAGCAGCCCGCTTCCCAGGGTATCTAGCCTGGTGAGTCCCAAAAATGAGCAGTTCTTC.

J is TRBJ2-1 and V is TRBV20-1; TRBD2 agrees at 8 bases. The CDR3 loop spans 16 amino acids. The V gene's germline CDR1 is DFQATT and CDR2 SNEGSKA (reference sequence). With V trimmed by 1 base and J by 6 bases, 11 bases remained unmatched. CDR3 sequence reads: CSARAFERGMGNEQFF. The CDR3 nucleotides read TGCAGTGCTAGAGCTTTCGAGCGGGGGATGGGCAATGAGCAGTTCTTC.

This clonotype has a handful of counts. V usage is TRBV20-1 and J usage is TRBJ2-3, with D hard to call. The CDR3 is made up of 17 amino acids. The germline V gene has CDR1 DFQATT and CDR2 SNEGSKA (reference sequence). V lost 1 base and J lost 1, with 18 bases in between. The CDR3 loop reads CSARGRRVSSRTDTQYF. CDR3 nucleotide sequence: TGCAGTGCTAGAGGCAGACGGGTCTCTTCCCGCACAGATACGCAGTATTTT.

There are a few counts of this clonotype. Given a much more abundant clone one base away, this may be a read error. The J gene is TRBJ2-2, the V gene TRBV28; D remains unclear. The CDR3 extends over 13 amino acids. In germline, CDR1 is MDHEN, CDR2 SYDVKM. Trimming stripped 7 bases from V and 0 bases from J, with 6 bases between. The CDR3 loop is CASTLPNTGELFF. CDR3 sequence (DNA): TGTGCCAGCACCTTACCGAACACCGGGGAGCTGTTTTTT.

This clonotype was detected a few times. V is TRBV5-1 and J is TRBJ2-2; 8 bases agree with TRBD1. J gave up 0 bases and V 0 bases, and 7 bases lay outside the gene matches. Germline V gives CDR1 SGHRS, CDR2 YFSETQ. The CDR3 has 18 residues. CDR3: CASSLVGQGFSNTGELFF. CDR3 nucleotides: TGCGCCAGCAGCTTGGTAGGACAGGGCTTTTCGAACACCGGGGAGCTGTTTTTT. The full variable domain, with the rest looked up from reference TRBV5-1 and TRBJ2-2, is KAGVTQTPRYLIKTRGQQVTLSCSPISGHRSVSWYQQTPGQGLQFLFEYFSETQRNKGNFPGRFSGRQFSNSRSEMNVSTLELGDSALYLCASSLVGQGFSNTGELFFGEGSRLTVL.

This clonotype was counted between two and nine times. The CDR3 loop reads CASLKRDEQFF. Here the CDR3 DNA reads TGTGCCAGCTTAAAAAGGGATGAGCAGTTCTTC. The rearrangement joins TRBV2 to TRBJ2-1; D not certain. CDR3 length: 11 amino acids. The germline V gene encodes CDR1 SNHLY and CDR2 FYNNEI. Trimming removed 8 bases at V and 8 bases at J, with 10 bases between.

This clonotype was observed a few times. The chain couples TRBV5-1 to TRBJ2-2; 11 nucleotides line up with TRBD2. CDR1 and CDR2 from the germline V gene are SGHRS and YFSETQ. V lost 4 bases to trimming and J lost 3 bases; unmatched junction nucleotides: 11. The CDR3 is 18 amino acids. The CDR3 DNA is TGCGCCAGCAGCAGAGGGACTAGCGGCCTCTTTGACACCGGGGAGCTGTTTTTT. This sequence encodes CASSRGTSGLFDTGELFF.

The chain recombines TRBV11-3 with TRBJ2-4; D remains unclear. The V end was cut by 3 bases, the J end by 4 bases, with 16 bases between. The CDR3 is 16 residues long. Germline CDR1 reads SGHNT; CDR2 reads YENEEA. Here the CDR3 DNA reads TGTGCCAGCAGCTTCAAACGAGGCGCGGTGAAAAACATTCAGTACTTC. Translated: CASSFKRGAVKNIQYF.

The gene calls are TRBV28 and TRBJ2-7, with D possibly TRBD1 on 6 matching bases. The germline V gene has CDR1 MDHEN and CDR2 SYDVKM. V dropped 6 bases and J dropped 1 base, with 16 bases sitting between them. This CDR3 comprises 15 residues. CDR3 loop: CASSRYRVGSYEQYF. The CDR3 bases are TGTGCCAGCAGCCGATACAGGGTGGGTTCCTACGAGCAGTACTTC.